These 26 T cell receptor beta chains came from one sample sequenced in a study of patients and donors after allogeneic stem cell transplantation. TCRdb re-called the RT-PCR reads with MiXCR, one entry per CDR3 protein. The sample consists of approximately 24,000 distinct CDR3 sequences, under 55% of them appearing once. Sample: blood, either unsorted or a sorted T cell fraction (not recorded which). Every receptor here comes from a human donor who was either an allogeneic HSCT recipient or a stem cell or donor lymphocyte infusion donor (not recorded which). It is not recorded whose cells these are; they may come from a transplant donor.

This clonotype was counted only a few times. V usage is TRBV2 and J usage is TRBJ2-7; 8 nucleotides match TRBD1. V lost 5 bases to trimming and J lost 2 bases; unmatched junction nucleotides: 5. Looked up from germline, CDR1 is SNHLY and CDR2 is FYNNEI. This CDR3 is built from 14 residues. CDR3 region: CASSLDRVAYEQYF. Here the CDR3 DNA reads TGTGCCAGCAGTTTGGACAGGGTCGCCTACGAGCAGTACTTC.

A few counts support this clonotype. This chain links TRBV20-1 with TRBJ2-1; perhaps TRBD1 as D (6 bases). This CDR3 has 15 residues. In germline, CDR1 is DFQATT, CDR2 SNEGSKA (reference sequence). Between the trimmed V and J ends, which lost 4 bases and 6 bases, there was a span of 19 bases. Here the CDR3 reads CSATTNRATGNEQFF. The CDR3 DNA follows: TGCAGTGCTACCACGAACAGGGCTACAGGCAATGAGCAGTTCTTC.

V usage is TRBV28 and J usage is TRBJ1-5; D gene ambiguous. In germline, CDR1 is MDHEN, CDR2 SYDVKM. This CDR3 comprises 14 residues. Trimming cost V 3 bases and J 6 bases, with 12 bases left between them. For the CDR3, the DNA is TGTGCCAGCAGTTTTCTTAGGGAGGGTCAGCCCCAGCATTTT. Its translation is CASSFLREGQPQHF.

The table lists this clonotype with a few counts. The chain recombines TRBV5-1 with TRBJ2-5; D call uncertain. Germline loops: CDR1 SGHRS, CDR2 YFSETQ. The CDR3 has 15 amino acids. V was clipped by 6 bases and J by 4 bases, with 19 bases between them. The CDR3 reads CASTPMGLGSETQYF. The DNA of the CDR3 is TGCGCCAGCACCCCGATGGGGTTGGGGTCAGAGACCCAGTACTTC.

This clonotype was counted only a few times. V is TRBV4-1 and J is TRBJ2-7, with D uncertain. Per the germline V gene, CDR1 is MGHRA and CDR2 is YSYEKL. This CDR3 is built from 14 residues. The V gene lost 2 bases and the J gene lost 0 bases, with 8 bases spanning the gap. Here the CDR3 DNA reads TGCGCCAGCAGCCAAAAGTGGTTCTCCTACGAGCAGTACTTC. Protein product: CASSQKWFSYEQYF.

CDR3 DNA sequence: TGTGCCAGCAGGGCCGGGACAGCGGGAGCCGGATCCTACGAGCAGTACTTC. It translates to CASRAGTAGAGSYEQYF. This chain uses TRBV27 with TRBJ2-7, with a weak D call TRBD2 (8 bases). CDR3 length: 17 residues. Trimming took off 6 bases at V and 1 base at J, with 22 bases between the two ends. CDR1 and CDR2 from the germline V gene are MNHEY and SMNVEV (reference sequence).

A few counts support this clonotype. J is TRBJ2-7 and V is TRBV19, with D uncertain. The V gene's germline CDR1 is LNHDA and CDR2 SQIVND (reference sequence). Trimming removed 5 bases from V and 0 bases from J, with 11 bases in between. CDR3 size: 14 residues. DNA of the CDR3: TGTGCCAGTAGTTCGGCGCCACTCTCCTACGAGCAGTACTTC. Amino acid sequence: CASSSAPLSYEQYF.

This clonotype showed up just a few times. J is TRBJ1-5 and V is TRBV3-1; D remains ambiguous. CDR1 and CDR2 from the germline V gene are LGHDT and YNNKEL (reference sequence). This CDR3 comprises 17 residues. The V and J ends lost 0 bases and 4 bases respectively, with 16 bases between them. The CDR3 nucleotides read TGTGCCAGCAGCCAAGAAGCGAGCGGGAAGGGTAATCAGCCCCAGCATTTT. Its translation is CASSQEASGKGNQPQHF.

The chain uses TRBV5-6 and TRBJ2-7, with D maybe TRBD1 (5 bases). The CDR3 totals 13 residues. In germline, CDR1 is SGHDT, CDR2 YYEEEE. The V and J ends lost 2 bases and 5 bases respectively, with 11 bases between them. The CDR3 region has the DNA TGTGCCAGCAGCTTCTGGACACTACACGAGCAGTACTTC. Protein sequence: CASSFWTLHEQYF.

The V and J genes are TRBV9 and TRBJ2-1; possible D gene TRBD2, 6 bases. Germline lookup yields CDR1 SGDLS and CDR2 YYNGEE. V lost 3 bases, J lost 2 bases, and 12 bases lay in between. The CDR3 spans 15 residues. Written as DNA, the CDR3 is TGTGCCAGCAGCGCCGGAGCGGGTACCTACAATGAGCAGTTCTTC. Translating it yields CASSAGAGTYNEQFF.

The V and J genes are TRBV18 and TRBJ2-5, with 8 bases aligning to TRBD2. There are 14 residues in the CDR3. Trimming took 3 bases from V and 4 from J; bases not matched to a gene: 4. CDR1 is KGHSH and CDR2 is LQKENI in the germline V gene. CDR3 DNA sequence: TGTGCCAGCTCACCTAGCGGGGTAGGAGAGACCCAGTACTTC. Translating it yields CASSPSGVGETQYF.

The chain combines TRBV5-5 with TRBJ2-1; D gene uncertain. CDR1 and CDR2 (germline): SGHKS, YYEKEE (reference sequence). There are 17 residues in the CDR3. The V gene lost 1 base and the J gene lost 0 bases, with 14 bases spanning the gap. This CDR3 reads CASSLYLTLYSYNEQFF. DNA of the CDR3: TGTGCCAGCAGCTTGTACCTGACCCTATACTCCTACAATGAGCAGTTCTTC.

Many counts were recorded for this clonotype. The V and J genes are TRBV24-1 and TRBJ1-5; 10 nucleotides line up with TRBD1. The J segment lost 4 bases and the V segment lost 5 bases, leaving 13 bases of the junction unmatched. The V gene's germline CDR1 is KGHDR and CDR2 SFDVKD. The CDR3 spans 18 residues. CDR3 amino acids: CATSARQGARVGNQPQHF. Written as DNA, the CDR3 is TGTGCCACCAGTGCCAGACAGGGGGCAAGAGTAGGAAATCAGCCCCAGCATTTT.

This clonotype showed up just a few times. The chain carries TRBV5-1 and TRBJ2-1, with 9 positions matching TRBD2. After removal of 4 bases from V and 4 bases from J, the junction contained 9 bases not matched to a gene. The CDR3 is 16 residues long. Germline V gene lookup returns CDR1 SGHRS and CDR2 YFSETQ. The CDR3 loop is CASSEGLAPRYNEQFF. The CDR3 DNA reads TGCGCCAGCAGCGAGGGACTAGCCCCTCGGTACAATGAGCAGTTCTTC.

The V call is TRBV25-1, the J call TRBJ1-5; the D gene is possibly TRBD1 (5 bases). The CDR3 loop spans 17 amino acids. V was shortened by 3 bases and J by 2 bases, with 17 bases between the two germline ends. Germline-derived CDR1 and CDR2 are MGHDK and SYGVNS. CDR3 DNA sequence: TGTGCCAGCAGTGACGCCCGGGGGGGAGTAGGCAATCAGCCCCAGCATTTT. Translation gives CASSDARGGVGNQPQHF.

This chain connects TRBV10-2 to TRBJ1-3; no firm D call. This CDR3 has 15 amino acids. The V end was cut by 6 bases, the J end by 1 base, with 13 bases between. Germline CDR1 is WSHSY and CDR2 is SAAADI. CDR3 in DNA: TGCGCCAGCAGAGGAATGGGCCTTTCTGGAAACACCATATATTTT. Residues: CASRGMGLSGNTIYF.

This chain connects TRBV12-3 or TRBV12-4 to TRBJ2-3, with 11 bases matching TRBD2. V was clipped by 4 bases and J by 10 bases; unmatched bases: 13. This CDR3 is 16 amino acids long. CDR3 in DNA: TGTGCCAGCAGTTCCGGACTAGCGGGCCCGTTTTTTGCGCAGTATTTT. Translation: CASSSGLAGPFFAQYF.

This clonotype was seen only a few times. This chain uses TRBV28 with TRBJ2-7; 8 nucleotides match TRBD2. CDR3 length: 18 residues. Germline loops: CDR1 MDHEN, CDR2 SYDVKM. V dropped 4 bases and J dropped 5; count of bases not matched to a gene: 19. In DNA, the CDR3 is TGTGCCAGCAGTTCCAGGGTACTAACCGGGACTAGAAGGGACGAGCAGTACTTC. It encodes CASSSRVLTGTRRDEQYF.

V and J are TRBV6-5 and TRBJ1-6, with D possibly TRBD1 on 5 matching bases. Trimming left V 6 bases short and J 15 bases short, with 18 bases between. Germline V lookup: CDR1 MNHEY, CDR2 SVGAGI. The CDR3 contains 13 residues. DNA for the CDR3: TGTGCCAGCAGGGACCGCATTGGGGGTCTCCTCCACTTT. Translation: CASRDRIGGLLHF.

The genes are TRBV7-9 and TRBJ2-7; 13 bases match TRBD2. Germline CDR1 and CDR2: SEHNR and FQNEAQ (reference sequence). The CDR3 has 16 residues. After removal of 5 bases from V and 0 bases from J, the junction contained 4 bases not matched to a gene. The CDR3: CASSLWTSGSSYEQYF. The CDR3 DNA is TGTGCCAGCAGCCTATGGACTAGCGGGAGCTCCTACGAGCAGTACTTC.

V gene TRBV6-1 combines with J gene TRBJ1-4, with TRBD1 as a possible D gene (6 bases). Trimming took 4 bases from V and 6 from J, leaving 15 bases between them. This CDR3 region has 15 residues. Per the germline V gene, CDR1 is MNHNS and CDR2 is SASEGT. The CDR3 DNA is TGTGCCAGCAGTGTGTGGGGGGGGCGGGATGAAAAACTGTTTTTT. It codes for CASSVWGGRDEKLFF.

The chain joins TRBV2 to TRBJ1-2; D unresolved. V gave up 7 bases and J gave up 3 bases, with 12 bases separating them. Germline V CDR1 and CDR2: SNHLY, FYNNEI. The length of the CDR3 is 13 residues. The CDR3 region is CASIQTGYYGYTF. Written as DNA, the CDR3 is TGTGCCAGCATTCAGACGGGATACTATGGCTACACCTTC. Combining the CDR3 with reference TRBV2 and TRBJ1-2 gives the whole variable domain EPEVTQTPSHQVTQMGQEVILRCVPISNHLYFYWYRQILGQKVEFLVSFYNNEISEKSEIFDDQFSVERPDGSNFTLKIRSTKLEDSAMYFCASIQTGYYGYTFGSGTRLTVV.

This chain joins TRBV12-3 or TRBV12-4 and TRBJ2-7, with D possibly matching TRBD2 (5 bases). Trimming removed 7 bases at V and 6 bases at J, with 13 bases between. The CDR3 has 12 residues. The CDR3 protein is CASKLGRGEQYF. Here the CDR3 DNA reads TGTGCCAGCAAGCTTGGACGGGGCGAGCAGTACTTC.

This clonotype is deemed medium-sized. V usage is TRBV5-1 and J usage is TRBJ1-1, with D uncertain. Germline assignment: CDR1 SGHRS and CDR2 YFSETQ. This CDR3 region has 14 residues. With 1 base removed from V and 1 base from J, the gap between germline ends came to 8 bases. The CDR3 region is CASSLMAQNTEAFF. The CDR3 bases are TGCGCCAGCAGCTTGATGGCACAGAACACTGAAGCTTTCTTT.

This clonotype turned up a few times. The V gene is TRBV20-1, the J gene TRBJ1-3; D uncertain. Trimming stripped 6 bases from V and 2 bases from J, with 14 bases between. The CDR3 length is 14 residues. The V gene's germline CDR1 is DFQATT and CDR2 SNEGSKA (reference sequence). The CDR3 DNA follows: TGCAGTGCAGGCGGGCCGAAGGCTGGAAACACCATATATTTT. This gives the protein CSAGGPKAGNTIYF.

There are a few counts of this clonotype. The gene calls are TRBV19 and TRBJ1-1; D call uncertain. Trimming pared 9 bases from V and 0 bases from J, leaving 8 bases between. Looked up from germline, CDR1 is LNHDA and CDR2 is SQIVND (reference sequence). This CDR3 comprises 12 residues. The CDR3 region has the DNA TGTGCCAGCCGAAGAGTGAACACTGAAGCTTTCTTT. It encodes CASRRVNTEAFF. Full variable domain (outside the CDR3, taken from reference TRBV19 and TRBJ1-1): DGGITQSPKYLFRKEGQNVTLSCEQNLNHDAMYWYRQDPGQGLRLIYYSQIVNDFQKGDIAEGYSVSREKKESFPLTVTSAQKNPTAFYLCASRRVNTEAFFGQGTRLTVV.